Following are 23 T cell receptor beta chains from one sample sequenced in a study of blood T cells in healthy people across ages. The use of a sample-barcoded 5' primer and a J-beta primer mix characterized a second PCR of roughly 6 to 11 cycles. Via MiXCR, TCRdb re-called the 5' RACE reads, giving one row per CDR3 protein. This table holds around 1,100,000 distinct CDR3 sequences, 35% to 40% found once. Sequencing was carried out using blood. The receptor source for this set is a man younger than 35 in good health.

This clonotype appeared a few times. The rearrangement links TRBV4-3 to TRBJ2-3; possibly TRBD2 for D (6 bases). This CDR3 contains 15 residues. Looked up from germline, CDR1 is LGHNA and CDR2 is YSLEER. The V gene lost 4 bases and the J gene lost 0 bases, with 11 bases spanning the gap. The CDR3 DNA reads TGCGCCAGCAGCCCCACCGGGGGAAGCACAGATACGCAGTATTTT. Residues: CASSPTGGSTDTQYF.

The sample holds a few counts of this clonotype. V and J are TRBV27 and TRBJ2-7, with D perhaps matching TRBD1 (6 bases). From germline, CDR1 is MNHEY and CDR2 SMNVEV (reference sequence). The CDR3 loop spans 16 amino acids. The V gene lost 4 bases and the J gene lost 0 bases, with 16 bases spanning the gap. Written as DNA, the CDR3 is TGTGCCAGCAGTTCCTCGACAGGCCTAAGCTCCTACGAGCAGTACTTC. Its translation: CASSSSTGLSSYEQYF.

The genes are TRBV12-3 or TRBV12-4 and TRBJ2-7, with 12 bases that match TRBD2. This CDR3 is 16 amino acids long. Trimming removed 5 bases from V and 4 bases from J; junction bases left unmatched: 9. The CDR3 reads CASSPGLAGIVYEQYF. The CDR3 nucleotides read TGTGCCAGCAGTCCCGGACTAGCGGGAATTGTTTACGAGCAGTACTTC.

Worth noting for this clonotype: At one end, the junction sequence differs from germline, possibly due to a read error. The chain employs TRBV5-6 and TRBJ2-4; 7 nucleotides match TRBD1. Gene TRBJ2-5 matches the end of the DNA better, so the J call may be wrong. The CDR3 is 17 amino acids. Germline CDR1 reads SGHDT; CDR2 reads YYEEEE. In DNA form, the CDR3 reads TGTACCAGCAGCTTGGCCGGGACAGATTATATTCAAGAGACCCAGTACTTC. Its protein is CTSSLAGTDYIQETQYF.

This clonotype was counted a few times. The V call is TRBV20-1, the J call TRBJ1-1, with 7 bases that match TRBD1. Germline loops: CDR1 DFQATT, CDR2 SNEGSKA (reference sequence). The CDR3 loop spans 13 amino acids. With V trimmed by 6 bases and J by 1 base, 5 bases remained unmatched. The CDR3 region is CSAQGVANTEAFF. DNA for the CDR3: TGCAGTGCCCAGGGGGTGGCGAACACTGAAGCTTTCTTT.

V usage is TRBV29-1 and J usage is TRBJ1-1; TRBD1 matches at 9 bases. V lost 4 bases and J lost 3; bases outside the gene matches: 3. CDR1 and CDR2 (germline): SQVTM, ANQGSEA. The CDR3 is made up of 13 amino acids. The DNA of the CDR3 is TGCAGCGTTGCAAGACAGGGGGACACTGAAGCTTTCTTT. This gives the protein CSVARQGDTEAFF.

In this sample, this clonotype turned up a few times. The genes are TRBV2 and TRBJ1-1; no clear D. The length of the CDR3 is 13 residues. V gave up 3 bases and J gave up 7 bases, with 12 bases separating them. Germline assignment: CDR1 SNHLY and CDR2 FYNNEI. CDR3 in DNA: TGTGCCAGCAGTGAGGAGGCCGAGGGTGAAGCTTTCTTT. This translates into CASSEEAEGEAFF.

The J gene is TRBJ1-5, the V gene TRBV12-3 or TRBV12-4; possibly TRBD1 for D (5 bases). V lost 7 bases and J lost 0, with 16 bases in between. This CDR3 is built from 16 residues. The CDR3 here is CASNQGAPYSNQPQHF. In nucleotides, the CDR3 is TGTGCCAGCAACCAGGGCGCCCCTTATAGCAATCAGCCCCAGCATTTT.

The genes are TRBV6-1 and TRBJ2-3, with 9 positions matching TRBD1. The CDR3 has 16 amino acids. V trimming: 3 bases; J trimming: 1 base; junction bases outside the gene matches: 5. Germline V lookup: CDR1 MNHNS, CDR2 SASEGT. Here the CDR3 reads CASSDGRTGGTDTQYF. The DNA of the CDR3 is TGTGCCAGCAGTGACGGGAGGACAGGGGGCACAGATACGCAGTATTTT.

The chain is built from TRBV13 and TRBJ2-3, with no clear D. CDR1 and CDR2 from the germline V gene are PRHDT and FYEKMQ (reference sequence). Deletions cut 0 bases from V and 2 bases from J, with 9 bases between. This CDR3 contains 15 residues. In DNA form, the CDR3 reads TGTGCCAGCAGCTTAGGTGGGGATCTCACAGATACGCAGTATTTT. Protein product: CASSLGGDLTDTQYF.

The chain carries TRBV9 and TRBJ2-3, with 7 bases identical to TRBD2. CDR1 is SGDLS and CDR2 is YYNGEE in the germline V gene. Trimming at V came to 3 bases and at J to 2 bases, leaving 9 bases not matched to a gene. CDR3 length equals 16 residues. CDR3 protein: CASSGPVRGDTDTQYF. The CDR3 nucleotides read TGTGCCAGCAGCGGTCCGGTTCGGGGGGACACAGATACGCAGTATTTT.

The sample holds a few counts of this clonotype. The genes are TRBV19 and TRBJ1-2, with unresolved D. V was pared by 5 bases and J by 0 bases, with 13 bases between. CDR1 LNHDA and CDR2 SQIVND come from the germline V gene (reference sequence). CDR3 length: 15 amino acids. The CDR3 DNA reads TGTGCCAGTAGTCAAGCAGCCAGGCCTAACTATGGCTACACCTTC. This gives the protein CASSQAARPNYGYTF.

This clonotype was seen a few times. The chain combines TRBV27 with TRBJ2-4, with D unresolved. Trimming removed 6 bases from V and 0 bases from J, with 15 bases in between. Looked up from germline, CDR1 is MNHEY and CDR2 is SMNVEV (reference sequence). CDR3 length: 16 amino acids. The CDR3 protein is CASSPSLSLAKNIQYF. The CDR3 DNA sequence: TGTGCCAGCAGCCCTTCGTTGTCGCTAGCCAAAAACATTCAGTACTTC.

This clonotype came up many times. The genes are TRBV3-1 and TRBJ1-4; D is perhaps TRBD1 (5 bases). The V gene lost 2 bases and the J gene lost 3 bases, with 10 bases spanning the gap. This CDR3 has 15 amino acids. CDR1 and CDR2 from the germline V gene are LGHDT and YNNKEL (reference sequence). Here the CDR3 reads CASSQQGGPNEKLFF. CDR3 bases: TGTGCCAGCAGCCAACAGGGAGGGCCTAATGAAAAACTGTTTTTT.

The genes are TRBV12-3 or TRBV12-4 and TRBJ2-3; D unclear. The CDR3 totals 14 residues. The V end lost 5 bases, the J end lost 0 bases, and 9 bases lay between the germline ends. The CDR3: CASSVFSSTDTQYF. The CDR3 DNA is TGTGCCAGCAGTGTTTTCTCTAGCACAGATACGCAGTATTTT.

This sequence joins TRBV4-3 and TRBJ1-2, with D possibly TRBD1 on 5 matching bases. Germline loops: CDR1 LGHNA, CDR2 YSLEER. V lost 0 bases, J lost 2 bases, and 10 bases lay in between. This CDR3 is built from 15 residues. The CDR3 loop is CASSQDWGINYGYTF. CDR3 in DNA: TGCGCCAGCAGCCAAGATTGGGGGATCAACTATGGCTACACCTTC.

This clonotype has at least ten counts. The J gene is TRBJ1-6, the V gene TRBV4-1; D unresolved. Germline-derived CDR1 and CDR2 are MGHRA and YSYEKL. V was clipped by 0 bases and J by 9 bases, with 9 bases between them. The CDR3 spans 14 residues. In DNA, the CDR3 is TGCGCCAGCAGCCAAGAACCCAGCACTTCACCCCTCCACTTT. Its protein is CASSQEPSTSPLHF.

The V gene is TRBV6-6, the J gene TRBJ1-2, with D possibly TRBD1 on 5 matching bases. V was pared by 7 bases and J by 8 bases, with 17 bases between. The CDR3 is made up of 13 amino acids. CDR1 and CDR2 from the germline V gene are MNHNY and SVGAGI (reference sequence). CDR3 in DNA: TGTGCCAGCACCTTCAGGGATTTGGGCGGCTACACCTTC. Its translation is CASTFRDLGGYTF.

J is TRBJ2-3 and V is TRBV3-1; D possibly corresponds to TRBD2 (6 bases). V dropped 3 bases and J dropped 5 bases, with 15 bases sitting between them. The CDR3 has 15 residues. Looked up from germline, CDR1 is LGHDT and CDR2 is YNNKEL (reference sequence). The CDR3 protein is CASSQVLATKDTQYF. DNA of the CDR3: TGTGCCAGCAGCCAGGTCCTAGCGACCAAAGATACGCAGTATTTT.

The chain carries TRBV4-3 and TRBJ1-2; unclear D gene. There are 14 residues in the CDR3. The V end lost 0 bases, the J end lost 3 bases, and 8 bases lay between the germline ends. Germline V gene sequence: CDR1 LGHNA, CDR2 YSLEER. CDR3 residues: CASSQDQLDYGYTF. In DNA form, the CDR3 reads TGCGCCAGCAGCCAAGATCAACTAGACTATGGCTACACCTTC.

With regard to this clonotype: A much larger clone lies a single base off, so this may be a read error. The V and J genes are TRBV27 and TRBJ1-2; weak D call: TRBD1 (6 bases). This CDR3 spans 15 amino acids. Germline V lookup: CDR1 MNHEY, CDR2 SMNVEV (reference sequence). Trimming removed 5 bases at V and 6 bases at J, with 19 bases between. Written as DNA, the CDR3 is TGTGCCAGCAGTGCATCAGGGGTCAGGTGGAATGGCTACACCTTC. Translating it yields CASSASGVRWNGYTF.

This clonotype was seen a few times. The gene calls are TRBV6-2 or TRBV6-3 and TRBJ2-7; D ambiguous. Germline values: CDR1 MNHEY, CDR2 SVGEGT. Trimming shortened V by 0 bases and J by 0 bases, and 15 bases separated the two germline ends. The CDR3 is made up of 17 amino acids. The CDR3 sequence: CASSYSLSAGYSYEQYF. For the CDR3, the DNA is TGTGCCAGCAGTTACTCGTTGTCGGCAGGTTACTCCTACGAGCAGTACTTC.

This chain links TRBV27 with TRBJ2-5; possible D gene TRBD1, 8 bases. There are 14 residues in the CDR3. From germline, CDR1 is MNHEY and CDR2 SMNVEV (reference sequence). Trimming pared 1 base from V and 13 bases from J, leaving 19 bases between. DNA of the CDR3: TGTGCCAGCAGTTTATACACAGGGGGGGACGAGCGGTACTTC. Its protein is CASSLYTGGDERYF.